Detailed here is one TCR beta chain. A junction boundary mismatches the germline segment, possibly from a read error. The data were taken from a study of tumor and adjacent non-tumor tissue in lung cancer. RNA was extracted from bulk tissue without any cell sorting. TCRbeta libraries were built with three rounds of nested PCR, modified from ARM-PCR. TCRdb reanalysed the multiplex PCR reads using MiXCR and keeps one entry per CDR3 protein. The data hold some 80,000 distinct CDR3 sequences, with roughly 72% observed a single time. Germline loops: CDR1 SQVTM, CDR2 ANQGSEA. This CDR3 is 15 amino acids long.

Material: lung tumor tissue. V usage is TRBV29-1 and J usage is TRBJ2-1; the D gene is possibly TRBD1 (6 bases). This receptor was obtained from a woman aged 40 to 50 with non-small cell lung cancer. CDR3 nucleotide sequence: TGCAGCGTTGAAGGGCGTCAGGGGCGCAGTAATGAGCACTTCTTC. Its protein is CSVEGRQGRSNEHFF.